This TCR beta chain stems from a study of T cell responses to AZD1222 COVID-19 vaccine. This clone is a singleton in its sample. CDR1 and CDR2 from the germline V gene are MNHEY and SVGAGI. The ends were cut back, 7 bases at V and 0 bases at J, with 10 bases in the middle. This CDR3 has 13 residues. Clones were sequenced by immunoSEQ multiplex PCR, and TCRdb holds only the in-frame ones, with some missing. Among 150,000 or so clones listed, 80% to 95% were seen once. V gene TRBV6-5 combines with J gene TRBJ2-7; possible D gene TRBD2, 6 bases. The receptor was derived from an adult in good health. Sequences were derived from peripheral blood, sampled on day 0 of AZD1222 vaccination. For the CDR3, the DNA is TGTGCCAGCATGAGCGGGCTCTCCTACGAGCAGTACTTC. It encodes CASMSGLSYEQYF.